The 8 T cell receptor beta chains presented below share a single source sample, sequenced in a study of blood T cell repertoires in COVID-19. TCRdb keeps only in-frame clones here, not all; method: immunoSEQ multiplex PCR. This sample has hundreds of thousands of clones; about four fifths occur once, and the top ten carry 3.6%. The sample taken for sequencing was peripheral blood. All receptors come from a woman over 75 with acute or convalescent COVID-19.

The chain combines TRBV2 with TRBJ2-7; 8 bases are a match to TRBD1. Unmatched junction bases numbered 6, after V lost 3 bases and J lost 5 bases. Germline-derived CDR1 and CDR2 are SNHLY and FYNNEI. The CDR3 has 14 amino acids. CDR3 amino acids: CASSDRGQGNEQYF. In nucleotides, the CDR3 is TGTGCCAGCAGTGATAGAGGACAGGGAAACGAGCAGTACTTC.

V is TRBV2 and J is TRBJ1-1; unclear D gene. The V gene's germline CDR1 is SNHLY and CDR2 FYNNEI. This CDR3 is built from 15 residues. V lost 1 base to trimming and J lost 2 bases, with 11 bases between them. CDR3 region: CASSEVSFYNTEAFF. The DNA of the CDR3 is TGTGCCAGCAGTGAAGTCTCATTCTATAACACTGAAGCTTTCTTT.

This clone was observed once. In DNA form, the CDR3 reads TGTGCCAGTAGGTCCGGGAGCTGGGGAACTGAAGCTTTCTTT. It specifies CASRSGSWGTEAFF. The J gene is TRBJ1-1, the V gene TRBV19; D unclear. The CDR3 sequence is 14 residues long. Germline V CDR1 and CDR2: LNHDA, SQIVND (reference sequence). Trimming removed 6 bases from V and 5 bases from J, with 16 bases in between. The whole variable domain, filled in from reference TRBV19 and TRBJ1-1, reads DGGITQSPKYLFRKEGQNVTLSCEQNLNHDAMYWYRQDPGQGLRLIYYSQIVNDFQKGDIAEGYSVSREKKESFPLTVTSAQKNPTAFYLCASRSGSWGTEAFFGQGTRLTVV.

The rearrangement links TRBV4-3 to TRBJ1-4; D is uncertain. The V gene lost 0 bases and the J gene lost 0 bases, with 11 bases spanning the gap. Looked up from germline, CDR1 is LGHNA and CDR2 is YSLEER. This CDR3 comprises 17 residues. CDR3 sequence: CASSQDPRPATNEKLFF. CDR3 nucleotides: TGCGCCAGCAGCCAAGACCCACGCCCGGCAACTAATGAAAAACTGTTTTTT.

The chain combines TRBV30 with TRBJ1-2; D gene uncertain. Trimming shortened V by 0 bases and J by 0 bases, and 11 bases separated the two germline ends. Germline CDR1 is GTSNPN and CDR2 is SVGIG (reference sequence). This CDR3 has 15 residues. The CDR3 sequence is CAWSVNPETNYGYTF. The CDR3 bases are TGTGCCTGGAGTGTAAATCCGGAGACTAACTATGGCTACACCTTC.

The gene calls are TRBV5-1 and TRBJ2-5; 10 bases line up with TRBD2. J lost 0 bases, V lost 0 bases, and 5 bases had no gene match. This CDR3 contains 17 residues. CDR1 SGHRS and CDR2 YFSETQ come from the germline V gene. CDR3 bases: TGCGCCAGCAGCTTGGGGCTAGCGGGGGTTTACCAAGAGACCCAGTACTTC. It is translated as CASSLGLAGVYQETQYF.

This chain connects TRBV4-3 to TRBJ1-5; D gene unclear. V was trimmed by 0 bases and J by 4 bases, leaving 13 bases between them. The germline V gene encodes CDR1 LGHNA and CDR2 YSLEER. The CDR3 runs 16 residues. The CDR3 region has the DNA TGCGCCAGCAGCCAAGAAGCGGGCAGGCAAAATCAGCCCCAGCATTTT. Its protein is CASSQEAGRQNQPQHF.

The V and J genes are TRBV7-3 and TRBJ2-2; D is perhaps TRBD1 (6 bases). The CDR3 has 14 amino acids. V lost 8 bases and J lost 1, with 11 bases in between. Germline loops: CDR1 SGHTA, CDR2 FQGTGA. CDR3 sequence: CASRGQKNTGELFF. The CDR3 DNA follows: TGTGCCAGCCGCGGACAGAAGAACACCGGGGAGCTGTTTTTT. Using reference TRBV7-3 and TRBJ2-2 for the parts outside the CDR3, the full variable domain is GAGVSQTPSNKVTEKGKYVELRCDPISGHTALYWYRQSLGQGPEFLIYFQGTGAADDSGLPNDRFFAVRPEGSVSTLKIQRTERGDSAVYLCASRGQKNTGELFFGEGSRLTVL.